These T cell receptor beta chains were read from a single sample in a study of blood T cells in healthy people across ages. TCRdb called the 5' RACE reads again in MiXCR, with one record for every CDR3 protein. The sample has 600,000 to 1,000,000 distinct CDR3 sequences, roughly 25% seen once. In addition, the sample was reused for a study of T cells of mothers and their children.

Specimen: blood. The receptors were gathered from a boy younger than 18 in good health. CDR3s include the opening cysteine and the closing phenylalanine or tryptophan. A D gene is named only where the DNA matches it firmly. Size values are once, few and many counts, or a class for expanded clones, and some rows have none.

length	D	V	J	size	DNA	CDR3
15	TRBD2	TRBV29-1	TRBJ2-1	few	TGCAGCGTTGGAAGCGGGAGGGACTCCTACAATGAGCAGTTCTTC	CSVGSGRDSYNEQFF
18	TRBD1	TRBV7-2	TRBJ2-3	NA	TGTGCCAGCAGCTTCCAAGGTCGGACAGGGCCCCATACAGATACGCAGTATTTT	CASSFQGRTGPHTDTQYF
13	TRBD2	TRBV28	TRBJ2-5	few	TGTGCCAGTATTAGCGGGACCCAAGAGACCCAGTACTTC	CASISGTQETQYF
15	TRBD2	TRBV12-3/TRBV12-4	TRBJ2-7	NA	TGTGCCAGCACCACGACTAGCGGGGGGGAAAACGAGCAGTACTTC	CASTTTSGGENEQYF
12	NA	TRBV12-3/TRBV12-4	TRBJ1-2	NA	TGTGCCAGCAGTTTACAGCTAGGCGGCTACACCTTC	CASSLQLGGYTF
12	NA	TRBV4-3	TRBJ1-2	NA	TGCGCCAGCAGCCAAGAAGACCGGGGCTACACCTTC	CASSQEDRGYTF
15	TRBD2	TRBV9	TRBJ2-1	NA	TGTGCCAGCAGCGTAGATAGCGGGGAATACAATGAGCAGTTCTTC	CASSVDSGEYNEQFF
12	NA	TRBV12-3/TRBV12-4	TRBJ1-4	few	TGTGCCAGCAGACAGGACGGGGAAAAACTGTTTTTT	CASRQDGEKLFF
14	NA	TRBV27	TRBJ2-5	NA	TGTGCCAGCAGTTTATCGCGGAGGGGAGAGACCCAGTACTTC	CASSLSRRGETQYF
13	NA	TRBV12-3/TRBV12-4	TRBJ2-5	few	TGTGCCAGCAGTTTTAAGCACCAAGAGACCCAGTACTTC	CASSFKHQETQYF
14	NA	TRBV20-1	TRBJ1-5	NA	TGCAGTGCTAGAGTGAACAGGGCTGATCAGCCCCAGCATTTT	CSARVNRADQPQHF
12	NA	TRBV20-1	TRBJ2-7	once	TGCAGTGCTATTGGCCCTACGCACGAGCAGTACTTC	CSAIGPTHEQYF
14	NA	TRBV6-5	TRBJ2-5	NA	TGTGCCAGCAGTTACGACTCTACACAAGAGACCCAGTACTTC	CASSYDSTQETQYF
22	TRBD2	TRBV2	TRBJ2-3	few	TGTGCCAGCAAAGGGGTAGTAAAGACTAGCGCGATTCCGACCGGGGCCACAGATACGCAGTATTTT	CASKGVVKTSAIPTGATDTQYF
14	NA	TRBV28	TRBJ2-5	few	TGTGCCAGCAGTTTATTCGGGGTAGCGGAGACCCAGTACTTC	CASSLFGVAETQYF
12	NA	TRBV30	TRBJ2-1	NA	TGTGCCTGGAGTATCATGCGGAGAGAGCAGTTCTTC	CAWSIMRREQFF
15	NA	TRBV12-3/TRBV12-4	TRBJ2-6	NA	TGTGCCAGCAGTTTAAGGGTAGCTGGGGCCAACGTCCTGACTTTC	CASSLRVAGANVLTF
13	NA	TRBV28	TRBJ2-7	NA	TGTGCCAGCAGCTCGGGACCCTCGGGCGAGCAGTACTTC	CASSSGPSGEQYF
15	TRBD1	TRBV29-1	TRBJ1-4	once	TGCAGCGTTGAATCGAATGACAGGGGGGCGGAAAAACTGTTTTTT	CSVESNDRGAEKLFF
14	TRBD1	TRBV5-5	TRBJ2-7	once	TGTGCCAGCACCAACCGAGGACAGGGCCTGGAGCAGTACTTC	CASTNRGQGLEQYF
12	TRBD1	TRBV20-1	TRBJ2-7	NA	TGCAGTGCCACCGGGACAGGGGTCGAGCAGTACTTC	CSATGTGVEQYF
13	NA	TRBV20-1	TRBJ1-2	few	TGCAGTGCAGACGACAGGAAGGTCTATGGCTACACCTTC	CSADDRKVYGYTF
15	TRBD1	TRBV25-1	TRBJ2-3	few	TGTGCCAGCAGTGAATCCGGGACAGGCACAGATACGCAGTATTTT	CASSESGTGTDTQYF
10	NA	TRBV12-3/TRBV12-4	TRBJ2-1	NA	TGTGCCAGCAGCCCTGGGTGGCAGTTCTTC	CASSPGWQFF
14	NA	TRBV7-2	TRBJ2-5	NA	TGTGCCAGCAGCTTAGGCAGCGCGCAAGAGACCCAGTACTTC	CASSLGSAQETQYF
12	NA	TRBV6-2/TRBV6-3	TRBJ1-2	few	TGTGCCAGCGGACAACGGATCTATGGCTACACCTTC	CASGQRIYGYTF
17	TRBD2	TRBV4-2	TRBJ2-5	many	TGTGCCAGCAGCCAAGACCCCCTAGCGGGGGGGCCAGAGACCCAGTACTTC	CASSQDPLAGGPETQYF
15	NA	TRBV5-1	TRBJ2-7	NA	TGCGCCAGCAGCTTGGAGACAGGCAAGAGTGGCGAGCAGTACTTC	CASSLETGKSGEQYF
12	NA	TRBV29-1	TRBJ1-1	few	TGCAGCGTTGGGTCTGGGAACACTGAAGCTTTCTTT	CSVGSGNTEAFF
14	NA	TRBV11-3	TRBJ2-1	NA	TGTGCCAGCAGCTTAGGGGCAGGGACGTATGAGCAGTTCTTC	CASSLGAGTYEQFF
17	NA	TRBV5-1	TRBJ2-7	NA	TGCGCCAGCAGCTTGCCTTCGAGTGGTAATTGGTTCTACGAGCAGTACTTC	CASSLPSSGNWFYEQYF
12	NA	TRBV20-1	TRBJ2-3	NA	TGCAGTGCTCGGCGGAGTGTAGATACGCAGTATTTT	CSARRSVDTQYF
15	NA	TRBV6-2/TRBV6-3	TRBJ2-4	NA	TGTGCCAGCACTGAGGGGGGAATAGCCAAAAACATTCAGTACTTC	CASTEGGIAKNIQYF
14	TRBD1	TRBV6-5	TRBJ2-4	NA	TGTGCCAGCAAGATGCAGGGGGCCAGAAACATTCAGTACTTC	CASKMQGARNIQYF
14	TRBD2	TRBV19	TRBJ2-1	NA	TGTGCCAGTAGTCGGGCTAGCGGGCTGAATGAGCAGTTCTTC	CASSRASGLNEQFF
16	NA	TRBV7-8	TRBJ1-1	NA	TGTGCCAGCAGCTCCTCAGTGGGGAAGTTGAACACTGAAGCTTTCTTT	CASSSSVGKLNTEAFF
15	NA	TRBV7-2	TRBJ2-1	few	TGTGCCAGCAGCTCCCGACCTAGGGGGGGCTGGGGGCAGTTCTTC	CASSSRPRGGWGQFF
16	TRBD2	TRBV4-3	TRBJ2-1	NA	TGCGCCAGCAGCCAAACTAGCGAGATGGCCTACAATGAGCAGTTCTTC	CASSQTSEMAYNEQFF
14	NA	TRBV7-3	TRBJ2-3	NA	TGTGCCAGCAGCTTAACTCCAGCGACAGATACGCAGTATTTT	CASSLTPATDTQYF
15	NA	TRBV3-1	TRBJ2-3	few	TGTGCCAGCAGCCCGCAGGTTAGCGGCGCAGATACGCAGTATTTT	CASSPQVSGADTQYF
14	NA	TRBV4-3	TRBJ2-3	NA	TGCGCCAGCAGCCAAGGAATTAAGTCAGATACGCAGTATTTT	CASSQGIKSDTQYF
16	NA	TRBV7-6	TRBJ2-1	NA	TGTGCCAGCAGCCCCAGCGTGCCCTCGATTAGCGATGAGCAGTTCTTC	CASSPSVPSISDEQFF
15	NA	TRBV5-1	TRBJ1-4	NA	TGCGCCAGCAGCTTAACTCGGGGGCCCGACGAAAAACTGTTTTTT	CASSLTRGPDEKLFF
13	TRBD1	TRBV2	TRBJ2-7	NA	TGTGCCCCAGGACAGGCGCTCTCCTATGAGCACTACTTC	CAPGQALSYEHYF
18	NA	TRBV4-1	TRBJ2-1	few	TGCGCCAGCAGCCAAGTGGAGGAGAAGGCTGTAGGGACACGGGGGCAGTTCTTC	CASSQVEEKAVGTRGQFF
14	NA	TRBV6-5	TRBJ2-3	few	TGTGCCAGCAGTACCGGGTCGTACACAGATACGCAGTATTTT	CASSTGSYTDTQYF
13	TRBD2	TRBV20-1	TRBJ2-7	NA	TGCAGTGCTAGGGGAGGGGAACCCTACGAGCAGTACTTC	CSARGGEPYEQYF
15	TRBD2	TRBV5-1	TRBJ2-3	NA	TGCGCCAGCAGATTTATAGCGGGAGGGCTAGATACGCAGTATTTT	CASRFIAGGLDTQYF
19	TRBD1	TRBV7-9	TRBJ1-4	NA	TGTGCCGGCAGCTTAGGGTTGGTGGACAGGCTTGCAACTAATGAAAAACTGTTTTTT	CAGSLGLVDRLATNEKLFF
15	TRBD1	TRBV12-3/TRBV12-4	TRBJ1-1	NA	TGTGCCAGCAGTTTAGACGACAGGGGTAACACTGAAGCTTTCTTT	CASSLDDRGNTEAFF
16	NA	TRBV21-1	TRBJ1-1	NA	TGTGCCAGCAGCAAAGGAGGACAGGGCCTCGGCACTGAAGCTTTCTTT	CASSKGGQGLGTEAFF
10	NA	TRBV20-1	TRBJ1-2	NA	TGCAGCGCCGAACTCTATGGCTACACCTTC	CSAELYGYTF
16	TRBD1	TRBV3-1	TRBJ1-2	NA	TGTGCCAGCAGCGATGGCCTTACAGGGGTGGGCTATGGCTACACCTTC	CASSDGLTGVGYGYTF
14	NA	TRBV29-1	TRBJ2-5	few	TGCAGCGTTGAAGGTTGGACGGACCAAGAGACCCAGTACTTC	CSVEGWTDQETQYF
18	TRBD1	TRBV18	TRBJ2-1	few	TGTGCCAGCTCACCATTCGAATCCGGACAGGGGGCTTACAATGAGCAGTTCTTC	CASSPFESGQGAYNEQFF
15	TRBD1	TRBV12-3/TRBV12-4	TRBJ2-3	NA	TGTGCCAGCAGTTTATTGGGGACAGAAACAGATACGCAGTATTTT	CASSLLGTETDTQYF